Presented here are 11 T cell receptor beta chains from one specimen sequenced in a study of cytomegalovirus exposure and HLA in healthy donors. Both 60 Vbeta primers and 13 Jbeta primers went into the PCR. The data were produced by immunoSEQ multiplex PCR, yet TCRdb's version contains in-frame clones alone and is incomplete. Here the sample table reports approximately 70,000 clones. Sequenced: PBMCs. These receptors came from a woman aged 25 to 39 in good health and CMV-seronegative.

In DNA, the CDR3 is TGCGCCAGCAGCCAAGATGGGGGCGTAGACACCGGGGAGCTGTTTTTT. Translating it yields CASSQDGGVDTGELFF. This chain joins TRBV4-1 and TRBJ2-2; maybe TRBD1 (6 bases). The germline V gene encodes CDR1 MGHRA and CDR2 YSYEKL. The CDR3 runs to 16 residues. V lost 0 bases to trimming and J lost 3 bases, with 11 bases between them.

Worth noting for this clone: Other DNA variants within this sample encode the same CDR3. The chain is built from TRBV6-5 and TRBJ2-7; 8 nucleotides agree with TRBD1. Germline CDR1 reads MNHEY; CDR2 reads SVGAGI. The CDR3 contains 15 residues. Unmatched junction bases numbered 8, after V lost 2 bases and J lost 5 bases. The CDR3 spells CASSYSGRGLNEQYF. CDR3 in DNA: TGTGCCAGCAGTTACAGTGGCAGGGGGCTGAACGAGCAGTACTTC.

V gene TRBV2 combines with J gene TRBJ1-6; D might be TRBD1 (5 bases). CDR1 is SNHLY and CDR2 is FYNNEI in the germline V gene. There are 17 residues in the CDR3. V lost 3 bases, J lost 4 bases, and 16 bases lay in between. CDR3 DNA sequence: TGTGCCAGCAGTGAGGGGGAAGCGGGCGTGTATAATTCACCCCTCCACTTT. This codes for CASSEGEAGVYNSPLHF.

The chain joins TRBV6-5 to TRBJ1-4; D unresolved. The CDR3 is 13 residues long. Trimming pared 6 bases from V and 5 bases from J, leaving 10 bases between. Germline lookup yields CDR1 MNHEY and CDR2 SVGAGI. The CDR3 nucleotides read TGTGCCAGCAGGCAGGTTCTCAATGAAAAACTGTTTTTT. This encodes CASRQVLNEKLFF.

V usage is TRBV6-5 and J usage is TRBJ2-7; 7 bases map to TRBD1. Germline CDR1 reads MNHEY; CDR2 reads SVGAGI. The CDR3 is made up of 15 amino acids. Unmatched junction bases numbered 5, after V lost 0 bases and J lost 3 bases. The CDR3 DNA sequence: TGTGCCAGCAGTTACTCGGACAGGCGCGACTACGAGCAGTACTTC. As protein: CASSYSDRRDYEQYF.

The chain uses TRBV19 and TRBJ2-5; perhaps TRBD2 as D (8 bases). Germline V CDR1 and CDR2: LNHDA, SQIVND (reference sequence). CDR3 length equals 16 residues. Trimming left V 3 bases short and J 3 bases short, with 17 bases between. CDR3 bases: TGTGCCAGTAGTATGGAGGGGGCCGGGGGGGAAGAGACCCAGTACTTC. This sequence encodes CASSMEGAGGEETQYF.

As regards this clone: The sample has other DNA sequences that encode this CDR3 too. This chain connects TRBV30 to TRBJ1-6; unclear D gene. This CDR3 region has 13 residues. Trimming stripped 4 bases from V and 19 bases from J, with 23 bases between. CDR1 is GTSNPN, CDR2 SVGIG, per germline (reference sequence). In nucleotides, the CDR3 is TGTGCCTGGACCCGATCTCGGACGGCCGGGGTACACTTT. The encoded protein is CAWTRSRTAGVHF. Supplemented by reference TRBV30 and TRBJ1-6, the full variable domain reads SQTIHQWPATLVQPVGSPLSLECTVEGTSNPNLYWYRQAAGRGLQLLFYSVGIGQISSEVPQNLSASRPQDRQFILSSKKLLLSDSGFYLCAWTRSRTAGVHFGNGTRLTVT.

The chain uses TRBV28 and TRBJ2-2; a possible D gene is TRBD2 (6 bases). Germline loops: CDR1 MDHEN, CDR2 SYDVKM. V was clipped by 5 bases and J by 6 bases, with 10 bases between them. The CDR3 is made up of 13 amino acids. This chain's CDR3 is CASSAWGAGELFF. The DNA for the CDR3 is TGTGCCAGCAGTGCCTGGGGGGCCGGGGAGCTGTTTTTT.

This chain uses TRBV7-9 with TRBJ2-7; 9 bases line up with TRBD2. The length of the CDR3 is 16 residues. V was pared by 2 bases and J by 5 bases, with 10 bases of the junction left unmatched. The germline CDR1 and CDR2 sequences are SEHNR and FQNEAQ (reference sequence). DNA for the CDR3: TGTGCCAGCAGCTTAAGTAGCGGGAGAGGCATAGACGAGCAGTACTTC. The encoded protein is CASSLSSGRGIDEQYF.

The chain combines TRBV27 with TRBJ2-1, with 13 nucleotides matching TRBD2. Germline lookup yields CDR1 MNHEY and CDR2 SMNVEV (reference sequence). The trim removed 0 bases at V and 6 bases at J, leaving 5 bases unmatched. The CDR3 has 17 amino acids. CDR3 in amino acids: CASSLSPGLAGVNEQFF. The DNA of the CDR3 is TGTGCCAGCAGTTTATCGCCCGGACTAGCGGGAGTCAATGAGCAGTTCTTC.

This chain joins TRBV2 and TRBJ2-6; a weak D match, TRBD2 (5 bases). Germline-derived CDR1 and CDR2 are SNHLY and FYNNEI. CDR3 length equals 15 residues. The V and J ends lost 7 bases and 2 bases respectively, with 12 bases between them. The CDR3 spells CASNYKGAGANVLTF. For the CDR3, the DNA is TGTGCCAGCAATTATAAGGGAGCTGGGGCCAACGTCCTGACTTTC. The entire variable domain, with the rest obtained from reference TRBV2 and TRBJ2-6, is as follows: EPEVTQTPSHQVTQMGQEVILRCVPISNHLYFYWYRQILGQKVEFLVSFYNNEISEKSEIFDDQFSVERPDGSNFTLKIRSTKLEDSAMYFCASNYKGAGANVLTFGAGSRLTVL.